This TCR beta chain was captured in a study of T cells in Graves' hyperthyroidism and ophthalmopathy. Overall study results and limits: Stable hyperthyroidism was told apart from ophthalmopathy by a model built on 13 V-J features.

The hyperthyroidism was newly diagnosed and had lasted under 2 months; the patients were aged 18 to 65. RNA transcripts provided the source from which TCR beta CDR3 regions were amplified. The TCR CDR3 was amplified in a first-round RT-PCR using the HTBI primer set. One entry per CDR3 protein results from TCRdb running MiXCR on the multiplex PCR reads. The table lists 300,000 to 400,000 distinct CDR3 sequences, about 15% of them singletons. Comment on this clonotype: Antigen unknown.

The V end was cut by 4 bases, the J end by 5 bases, with 9 bases between. CDR1 SGHTA and CDR2 FQGNSA come from the germline V gene. The CDR3 runs 13 residues. This sequence was found in a woman in her twenties or thirties with Graves' hyperthyroidism. The sample taken for sequencing was blood. V is TRBV7-2 and J is TRBJ2-4; possibly TRBD1 for D (6 bases). In DNA form, the CDR3 reads TGTGCCAGCAGCTCGGCAGGGGAAAACATTCAGTACTTC. The encoded protein is CASSSAGENIQYF.